Each of the 29 T cell receptor beta chains below was sequenced from the same sample in a study of sequential checkpoint blockade in melanoma. Generated by immunoSEQ multiplex PCR, the TCRdb table keeps only in-frame clones and is missing some. The sample has about 22,000 clones; approximately 80% are singletons. Documented treatment: randomized to nivolumab then ipilimumab (arm A) or the reverse (arm B). This specimen was CD8+ T cells sorted from blood (inferred from file names), taken from a patient given nivolumab and ipilimumab in sequence. These receptors all stem from a human donor with melanoma.

This clone was seen only a few times. The rearrangement links TRBV4-1 to TRBJ2-1; 11 bases map to TRBD2. Germline V gene data show CDR1 as MGHRA and CDR2 as YSYEKL. The CDR3 consists of 15 residues. The trim removed 4 bases at V and 6 bases at J, leaving 5 bases unmatched. CDR3 coding DNA: TGCGCCAGCAGCCCTTGGGGGACTAGCGGCAATGAGCAGTTCTTC. Amino acid sequence: CASSPWGTSGNEQFF.

V gene TRBV6-5 combines with J gene TRBJ2-7; D is perhaps TRBD1 (5 bases). The CDR3 spans 15 residues. Trimming removed 0 bases at V and 4 bases at J, with 13 bases between. Germline assignment: CDR1 MNHEY and CDR2 SVGAGI. The CDR3 sequence is CASSYSSGQQYEQYF. CDR3 DNA: TGTGCCAGCAGTTACTCGTCTGGACAACAATACGAGCAGTACTTC.

This sequence joins TRBV4-1 and TRBJ1-1; 8 bases match TRBD1. Trimming took 0 bases from V and 2 from J; bases not matched to a gene: 11. The germline CDR1 and CDR2 sequences are MGHRA and YSYEKL. This CDR3 contains 18 residues. The CDR3 bases are TGCGCCAGCAGCCAAGATCGTTTAGGCGGGACAGGCAACACTGAAGCTTTCTTT. Its translation: CASSQDRLGGTGNTEAFF.

This clone was recorded once. This chain links TRBV4-1 with TRBJ2-5; D not certain. V lost 4 bases and J lost 5, with 11 bases in between. Germline CDR1 MGHRA, CDR2 YSYEKL. The CDR3 has 13 amino acids. DNA of the CDR3: TGCGCCAGCAGCCCACCTCGCCGGGAGACCCAGTACTTC. Translation: CASSPPRRETQYF.

This clone has more than one count but fewer than ten. Written as DNA, the CDR3 is TGTGCCAGCAGCCCCTTTGACGGCCCGACTACTTACGAGCAGTACTTC. Protein sequence: CASSPFDGPTTYEQYF. The chain is built from TRBV27 and TRBJ2-7; D possibly corresponds to TRBD2 (5 bases). Germline CDR1 is MNHEY and CDR2 is SMNVEV (reference sequence). This CDR3 has 16 amino acids. V was trimmed by 6 bases and J by 4 bases, leaving 22 bases between them.

The gene calls are TRBV7-2 and TRBJ2-7, with D perhaps TRBD1 (6 bases). Per germline, CDR1 SGHTA and CDR2 FQGNSA. The ends were cut back, 1 base at V and 5 bases at J, with 15 bases in the middle. The CDR3 spans 15 residues. CDR3 in DNA: TGTGCCAGCAGCTTAGTTCAGGGGATTGCCCACGAGCAGTACTTC. Protein product: CASSLVQGIAHEQYF.

The chain employs TRBV30 and TRBJ1-1; a possible D gene is TRBD1 (5 bases). The V gene's germline CDR1 is GTSNPN and CDR2 SVGIG (reference sequence). Trimming cost V 3 bases and J 5 bases, with 13 bases left between them. The CDR3 spans 13 residues. The CDR3 protein is CAWSQGVRTEAFF. The CDR3, as DNA: TGTGCCTGGAGCCAAGGGGTGCGGACTGAAGCTTTCTTT.

The J gene is TRBJ2-3, the V gene TRBV30; D is unresolved. Looked up from germline, CDR1 is GTSNPN and CDR2 is SVGIG (reference sequence). This CDR3 spans 14 amino acids. Trimming removed 5 bases at V and 7 bases at J, with 19 bases between. The CDR3 is CAWETGYLLNTQYF. For the CDR3, the DNA is TGTGCCTGGGAGACTGGATACCTTTTAAATACGCAGTATTTT.

This chain connects TRBV27 to TRBJ2-2; 7 bases are a match to TRBD1. J lost 3 bases, V lost 9 bases, and 22 bases had no gene match. The CDR3 has 19 amino acids. Germline assignment: CDR1 MNHEY and CDR2 SMNVEV (reference sequence). The CDR3, as DNA: TGTGCCAGTTTAGCTGTCTGGGACAGCCTCAAGAAGGACACCGGGGAGCTGTTTTTT. Its protein is CASLAVWDSLKKDTGELFF.

This clone showed up just once. The J gene is TRBJ1-2, the V gene TRBV27, with 9 bases matching TRBD1. Germline values: CDR1 MNHEY, CDR2 SMNVEV (reference sequence). The CDR3 consists of 15 residues. V shed 3 bases, J shed 4 bases, and the junction held 6 bases outside the gene matches. The CDR3 region has the DNA TGTGCCAGCAGTTTCTACAGGGGGCTTACCTATGGCTACACCTTC. It encodes CASSFYRGLTYGYTF.

This clone was recorded only once. The rearrangement links TRBV27 to TRBJ2-1; 9 bases are a match to TRBD1. After removal of 10 bases from V and 6 bases from J, the junction contained 10 bases not matched to a gene. Germline values: CDR1 MNHEY, CDR2 SMNVEV (reference sequence). The CDR3 runs to 14 residues. CDR3: CAILSGTGFNEQFF. In nucleotides, the CDR3 is TGTGCCATTCTGTCCGGGACAGGGTTCAATGAGCAGTTCTTC.

The V gene is TRBV5-1, the J gene TRBJ1-2, with TRBD1 as a possible D gene (6 bases). V was shortened by 4 bases and J by 3 bases, with 13 bases between the two germline ends. In germline, CDR1 is SGHRS, CDR2 YFSETQ. The CDR3 length is 14 residues. The CDR3: CASSPETGYYGYTF. The CDR3 DNA is TGCGCCAGCAGCCCGGAGACAGGATACTATGGCTACACCTTC.

In its sample, this clone was seen once. This chain joins TRBV5-1 and TRBJ1-2; 10 nucleotides line up with TRBD1. Trimming at V came to 3 bases and at J to 5 bases, leaving 7 bases not matched to a gene. Germline V gene lookup returns CDR1 SGHRS and CDR2 YFSETQ. This CDR3 contains 15 residues. CDR3 protein: CASSSGGQGSYGYTF. The CDR3 bases are TGCGCCAGCAGCTCTGGGGGACAGGGGTCTTATGGCTACACCTTC.

V and J are TRBV30 and TRBJ2-1; the D is unclear. This CDR3 spans 16 amino acids. The V end lost 5 bases, the J end lost 0 bases, and 17 bases lay between the germline ends. Germline loops: CDR1 GTSNPN, CDR2 SVGIG (reference sequence). CDR3 DNA: TGTGCCTGGGGTGGCGAGACTCCACTCTCCTACAATGAGCAGTTCTTC. This codes for CAWGGETPLSYNEQFF.

This clone was seen a single time. The chain recombines TRBV6-4 with TRBJ1-5; D gene uncertain. This CDR3 has 13 residues. V lost 5 bases and J lost 6, with 11 bases in between. The germline gives CDR1 MRHNA, CDR2 SNTAGT. The CDR3, as DNA: TGTGCCAGCAGTCGTCGGGAGGGTCAGCCCCAGCATTTT. Residues: CASSRREGQPQHF.

This clone was seen just once. The J gene is TRBJ2-7, the V gene TRBV9; TRBD2 aligns across 10 bases. The CDR3 length is 15 residues. Per germline, CDR1 SGDLS and CDR2 YYNGEE. Trimming removed 2 bases from V and 0 bases from J; junction bases left unmatched: 2. CDR3 protein: CASSVTSGDSYEQYF. The CDR3, as DNA: TGTGCCAGCAGCGTCACTAGCGGGGACTCCTACGAGCAGTACTTC.

CDR3 nucleotide sequence: TGTGCCATCAGTGGCTCAGGGGACAATCAGCCCCAGCATTTT. Its protein is CAISGSGDNQPQHF. The chain links TRBV10-3 to TRBJ1-5, with a weak D call TRBD1 (6 bases). The CDR3 is made up of 14 amino acids. Trimming cost V 4 bases and J 3 bases, with 10 bases left between them. The germline CDR1 and CDR2 sequences are ENHRY and SYGVKD.

The rearrangement uses TRBV30 and TRBJ1-1; D not certain. Looked up from germline, CDR1 is GTSNPN and CDR2 is SVGIG (reference sequence). CDR3 size: 11 residues. Trimming removed 2 bases from V and 5 bases from J, with 6 bases in between. CDR3 region: CAWSFGTEAFF. As DNA, the CDR3 is TGTGCCTGGAGTTTCGGGACTGAAGCTTTCTTT.

This sequence joins TRBV13 and TRBJ2-6, with 11 bases that match TRBD2. This CDR3 has 18 amino acids. The germline V gene encodes CDR1 PRHDT and CDR2 FYEKMQ (reference sequence). The ends lost 5 bases at V and 2 bases at J; junction bases unmatched: 8. The CDR3 DNA reads as TGTGCCAGCAGCCTCCGACTAGCGGGATGGACTGGGGCCAACGTCCTGACTTTC. Protein: CASSLRLAGWTGANVLTF.

This chain joins TRBV7-9 and TRBJ1-2; 11 bases align to TRBD1. The CDR3 runs to 16 residues. CDR1 and CDR2 (germline): SEHNR, FQNEAQ (reference sequence). V trimming: 4 bases; J trimming: 4 bases; junction bases outside the gene matches: 8. CDR3 bases: TGTGCCAGCAGCTCATCAGGACAGGGGGCAGGCTATGGCTACACCTTC. Amino acids: CASSSSGQGAGYGYTF.

The gene calls are TRBV7-6 and TRBJ2-3; 16 positions match TRBD2. The CDR3 totals 17 residues. V dropped 5 bases and J dropped 11; count of bases not matched to a gene: 13. Per the germline V gene, CDR1 is SGHVS and CDR2 is FNYEAQ. The CDR3 loop is CASSTGLAGGIPIEQYF. CDR3 coding DNA: TGTGCCAGCAGCACGGGACTAGCGGGGGGGATACCTATTGAGCAGTATTTT.

V usage is TRBV18 and J usage is TRBJ1-1; no reliable D call. Germline CDR1 reads KGHSH; CDR2 reads LQKENI. V gave up 8 bases and J gave up 4 bases, with 14 bases separating them. CDR3 length: 13 residues. CDR3 protein: CASTYLKSTEAFF. The CDR3 region has the DNA TGTGCCAGCACATATCTTAAAAGCACTGAAGCTTTCTTT.

The gene calls are TRBV5-8 and TRBJ1-3, with a possible D match to TRBD1 (5 bases). The CDR3 totals 16 residues. CDR1 is SGHTS, CDR2 YDEGEE, per germline. V shed 4 bases and J shed 0 bases, with 14 bases lying between them. Written as DNA, the CDR3 is TGTGCCAGCAGCGGACGGACACCTAGCTCTGGAAACACCATATATTTT. Translation: CASSGRTPSSGNTIYF.

This chain uses TRBV19 with TRBJ2-1, with TRBD2 identical over 7 bases. Trimming at V came to 5 bases and at J to 3 bases, leaving 4 bases not matched to a gene. There are 14 residues in the CDR3. Germline V lookup: CDR1 LNHDA, CDR2 SQIVND (reference sequence). In DNA form, the CDR3 reads TGTGCCAGTAGTGAGCGGGACTTCTACAATGAGCAGTTCTTC. The encoded protein is CASSERDFYNEQFF.

The chain joins TRBV4-3 to TRBJ2-5; 8 bases are shared with TRBD1. The germline V gene encodes CDR1 LGHNA and CDR2 YSLEER. The CDR3 sequence is 17 residues long. The J segment lost 9 bases and the V segment lost 1 base, leaving 16 bases of the junction unmatched. CDR3 nucleotides: TGCGCCAGCAGCCAAGGGGGGACAGGTCCGGGTCGAGGGGCCCAGTACTTC. Translated, it gives CASSQGGTGPGRGAQYF.

The gene calls are TRBV27 and TRBJ2-7, with 7 positions matching TRBD1. CDR3 length: 14 residues. Germline CDR1 is MNHEY and CDR2 is SMNVEV (reference sequence). The J segment lost 3 bases and the V segment lost 5 bases, leaving 7 bases of the junction unmatched. The CDR3 DNA sequence: TGTGCCAGCAGTGTCGGGACAGAGGTCTACGAGCAGTACTTC. It codes for CASSVGTEVYEQYF.

A remark on this clone: The junction departs from the called germline gene at one end, perhaps through a read error. The chain carries TRBV27 and TRBJ2-7; the D is unclear. Germline lookup yields CDR1 MNHEY and CDR2 SMNVEV (reference sequence). The CDR3 is 13 amino acids. CDR3 amino acids: CASSFNPLRSVDF. The DNA for the CDR3 is TGTGCCAGCAGTTTCAATCCGCTGCGCAGCGTGGACTTC.

This chain joins TRBV6-5 and TRBJ1-1; tentatively, D is TRBD1 (5 bases). From germline, CDR1 is MNHEY and CDR2 SVGAGI. CDR3 size: 16 residues. V was pared by 0 bases and J by 6 bases, with 17 bases between. CDR3 nucleotides: TGTGCCAGCAGTTACTCGATAGGGGAATTGAAAGCTGAAGCTTTCTTT. Its translation is CASSYSIGELKAEAFF.

The chain uses TRBV11-3 and TRBJ2-7; 9 bases map to TRBD1. Germline loops: CDR1 SGHNT, CDR2 YENEEA. V was clipped by 4 bases and J by 5 bases; unmatched bases: 6. The CDR3 is made up of 14 amino acids. CDR3 sequence reads: CASSSWDRAHEQYF. CDR3 nucleotide sequence: TGTGCCAGCAGCTCCTGGGACAGGGCCCACGAGCAGTACTTC.